The 20 T cell receptor beta chains below were found in one sample sequenced in a study of blood T cell repertoires in COVID-19. Assay used: immunoSEQ multiplex PCR; TCRdb lists only in-frame clones, some missing. Of a few hundred thousand clones listed, 80% to 90% are singletons. Sequenced: PBMCs or T cells enriched from blood (not recorded which). These receptor sequences come from a man younger than 30 who had recovered from COVID-19.

The J gene is TRBJ2-4, the V gene TRBV6-5; perhaps TRBD1 as D (6 bases). The CDR3 is made up of 14 amino acids. V lost 6 bases, J lost 8 bases, and 17 bases lay in between. CDR1 MNHEY and CDR2 SVGAGI come from the germline V gene. The CDR3 reads CASRKGQGLDIQYF. In nucleotides, the CDR3 is TGTGCCAGCAGGAAGGGGCAGGGGTTGGACATTCAGTACTTC.

The V call is TRBV4-1, the J call TRBJ2-1; 7 bases agree with TRBD1. V was clipped by 4 bases and J by 4 bases; unmatched bases: 7. Germline values: CDR1 MGHRA, CDR2 YSYEKL. The CDR3 sequence is 15 residues long. This CDR3 reads CASSPSGTAYNEQFF. The CDR3, as DNA: TGCGCCAGCAGCCCCTCCGGGACAGCTTACAATGAGCAGTTCTTC.

J is TRBJ1-1 and V is TRBV7-3; D possibly corresponds to TRBD1 (5 bases). CDR3 size: 16 residues. Trimming shortened V by 4 bases and J by 1 base, and 16 bases separated the two germline ends. The V gene's germline CDR1 is SGHTA and CDR2 FQGTGA. CDR3 sequence reads: CASSWNGGEANTEAFF. DNA of the CDR3: TGTGCCAGCAGCTGGAACGGGGGGGAAGCGAACACTGAAGCTTTCTTT.

V usage is TRBV7-9 and J usage is TRBJ2-7, with D possibly TRBD2 on 5 matching bases. V lost 2 bases and J 1 base, leaving 9 bases between the germline ends. In germline, CDR1 is SEHNR, CDR2 FQNEAQ (reference sequence). CDR3 length equals 14 residues. CDR3 protein: CASSLLGSSYEQYF. The CDR3 DNA is TGTGCCAGCAGCTTACTGGGGAGTTCCTACGAGCAGTACTTC.

This clone was seen once. The chain employs TRBV28 and TRBJ1-1; the match to TRBD1 covers 8 bases. J was trimmed by 0 bases and V by 4 bases; bases with no gene match: 7. Germline CDR1 reads MDHEN; CDR2 reads SYDVKM. This CDR3 spans 16 amino acids. CDR3 in amino acids: CASSSDGQGVNTEAFF. The CDR3 bases are TGTGCCAGCAGTTCCGATGGACAGGGAGTGAACACTGAAGCTTTCTTT.

The chain recombines TRBV20-1 with TRBJ1-1; D is perhaps TRBD1 (6 bases). The CDR3 is made up of 11 amino acids. Germline V gives CDR1 DFQATT, CDR2 SNEGSKA (reference sequence). V was shortened by 4 bases and J by 4 bases, with 7 bases between the two germline ends. CDR3 region: CSAKGVTEAFF. In nucleotides, the CDR3 is TGCAGTGCTAAGGGGGTCACTGAAGCTTTCTTT.

V and J are TRBV5-6 and TRBJ2-7, with TRBD1 matching over 8 bases. The junction had 5 bases not matched to a gene; V was cut back by 4 bases and J by 2 bases. The CDR3 has 14 residues. CDR1 SGHDT and CDR2 YYEEEE come from the germline V gene. The CDR3 region is CASSQTTGAYEQYF. For the CDR3, the DNA is TGTGCCAGCAGCCAAACGACAGGGGCCTACGAGCAGTACTTC.

This clone showed up just once. The chain employs TRBV7-2 and TRBJ1-1; maybe TRBD1 (6 bases). Germline lookup yields CDR1 SGHTA and CDR2 FQGNSA. The CDR3 has 13 residues. Trimming stripped 4 bases from V and 10 bases from J, with 16 bases between. CDR3 coding DNA: TGTGCCAGCAGCTCGATGGGGGGGGGCTCAGCTTTCTTT. It codes for CASSSMGGGSAFF.

V gene TRBV25-1 combines with J gene TRBJ2-7, with TRBD1 matching 7 bases. The CDR3 contains 17 residues. The J segment lost 1 base and the V segment lost 4 bases, leaving 13 bases of the junction unmatched. CDR1 and CDR2 from the germline V gene are MGHDK and SYGVNS. The CDR3 is CASSAAQGQPKSYEQYF. The CDR3 DNA follows: TGTGCCAGCAGTGCAGCACAGGGGCAACCTAAATCCTACGAGCAGTACTTC.

The V and J genes are TRBV28 and TRBJ1-2, with 9 bases that match TRBD1. Per germline, CDR1 MDHEN and CDR2 SYDVKM. With V trimmed by 4 bases and J by 5 bases, 11 bases remained unmatched. The CDR3 has 16 residues. The CDR3 reads CASSSRGQGPPYGYTF. The CDR3 nucleotides are TGTGCCAGCAGTTCCCGAGGACAGGGGCCCCCATATGGCTACACCTTC.

This chain connects TRBV6-5 to TRBJ2-7; 10 positions match TRBD1. Per the germline V gene, CDR1 is MNHEY and CDR2 is SVGAGI. The length of the CDR3 is 15 residues. V lost 2 bases to trimming and J lost 5 bases; unmatched junction nucleotides: 6. CDR3 protein: CASSYLGTGVHEQYF. The CDR3 DNA reads as TGTGCCAGCAGTTACCTCGGGACAGGGGTTCACGAGCAGTACTTC.

The V call is TRBV27, the J call TRBJ1-1; no clear D gene. Per the germline V gene, CDR1 is MNHEY and CDR2 is SMNVEV (reference sequence). This CDR3 has 15 residues. V lost 2 bases and J lost 0, with 10 bases in between. The chain's CDR3 is CASSLMAGMNTEAFF. The CDR3 region has the DNA TGTGCCAGCAGTTTAATGGCCGGGATGAACACTGAAGCTTTCTTT.

The genes are TRBV2 and TRBJ2-1; D possibly corresponds to TRBD1 (6 bases). Germline V gives CDR1 SNHLY, CDR2 FYNNEI. Between the trimmed V and J ends, which lost 7 bases and 6 bases, there was a span of 16 bases. The CDR3 has 14 residues. Here the CDR3 DNA reads TGTGCCAGCAAGGGGGTATTGGTGTTCAATGAGCAGTTCTTC. Translated, it gives CASKGVLVFNEQFF.

J is TRBJ2-1 and V is TRBV12-3 or TRBV12-4, with D possibly matching TRBD1 (6 bases). Trimming stripped 7 bases from V and 9 bases from J, with 16 bases between. CDR3 length equals 13 residues. CDR3 bases: TGTGCCAGCACACAGGCAGGGGCTGGTGAGCAGTTCTTC. Its protein product is CASTQAGAGEQFF.

V gene TRBV9 combines with J gene TRBJ2-1; TRBD2 agrees at 9 bases. V lost 4 bases and J lost 7; bases outside the gene matches: 9. CDR1 SGDLS and CDR2 YYNGEE come from the germline V gene. The CDR3 has 15 residues. The CDR3 spells CASSRQLAGVNEQFF. The CDR3, as DNA: TGTGCCAGCAGCCGGCAATTAGCGGGGGTAAATGAGCAGTTCTTC.

The J gene is TRBJ2-7, the V gene TRBV7-9, with 7 positions matching TRBD1. The V gene end was trimmed by 5 bases and the J gene end by 0 bases; junction bases not matched to a gene: 4. Germline CDR1 reads SEHNR; CDR2 reads FQNEAQ (reference sequence). The CDR3 covers 14 residues. CDR3 bases: TGTGCCAGCAGCCCCCGGGACAGCTCCTACGAGCAGTACTTC. Protein: CASSPRDSSYEQYF.

This chain uses TRBV6-5 with TRBJ2-2; 8 nucleotides line up with TRBD1. V dropped 7 bases and J dropped 6; count of bases not matched to a gene: 10. Germline values: CDR1 MNHEY, CDR2 SVGAGI. The CDR3 length is 15 residues. The CDR3 sequence: CASTEDRASAGELFF. The CDR3 nucleotides are TGTGCCAGCACCGAGGACAGGGCAAGTGCCGGGGAGCTGTTTTTT.

The CDR3 loop is CASSPPPSGGVNEQFF. The CDR3 DNA reads TGTGCCAGCAGCCCGCCCCCAAGCGGGGGAGTCAATGAGCAGTTCTTC. The chain couples TRBV3-1 (or the pseudogene TRBV3-2) to TRBJ2-1; 8 nucleotides align to TRBD2. This CDR3 comprises 16 residues. CDR1 and CDR2 from the germline V gene are LGHDT and YNNKEL (reference sequence). Unmatched junction bases numbered 11, after V lost 4 bases and J lost 6 bases.

The chain joins TRBV18 to TRBJ1-2; 7 bases fit TRBD1. The CDR3 is made up of 14 amino acids. The V gene end was trimmed by 1 base and the J gene end by 6 bases; junction bases not matched to a gene: 5. Germline V lookup: CDR1 KGHSH, CDR2 LQKENI. The CDR3 region is CASSPRQGRDGYTF. The CDR3 nucleotides are TGTGCCAGCTCACCACGACAGGGCAGGGATGGCTACACCTTC.

This clone was counted once. The chain uses TRBV6-1 and TRBJ1-6; D is ambiguous. Germline V CDR1 and CDR2: MNHNS, SASEGT. With 2 bases removed from V and 5 bases from J, the gap between germline ends came to 13 bases. CDR3 length equals 16 residues. In DNA, the CDR3 is TGTGCCAGCAGTGAACTAGGAGGGCGAAATAATTCACCCCTCCACTTT. This codes for CASSELGGRNNSPLHF.